Here is one T cell receptor (beta chain) with its context. Its antigen is still unknown. The method was immunoSEQ multiplex PCR; TCRdb's version includes in-frame clones alone and lacks a portion of them. The sample includes under 150,000 clones, roughly 90% seen only once; the top ten take under 2%. The CDR3 runs to 13 residues. Germline assignment: CDR1 GTSNPN and CDR2 SVGIG (reference sequence). V gave up 5 bases and J gave up 4 bases; unmatched junction bases: 4. This entry comes from a study of cytomegalovirus exposure and HLA in healthy donors. Findings and limits, study-wide: TCR beta chains numbering more than 150 were designated cytomegalovirus-associated.

The specimen was PBMCs. The V gene is TRBV30, the J gene TRBJ2-5; 10 bases are shared with TRBD1. This TCR derives from a woman aged 18-29 years in good health and CMV-seronegative. CDR3 coding DNA: TGTGCCTGGGACAGGGGGCGCGGAGAGACCCAGTACTTC. This translates into CAWDRGRGETQYF.